This record concerns one T cell receptor beta chain sequence. The antigen is undetermined. The sample contains more than one DNA sequence encoding this CDR3. Donors, healthy HIV-negative adults, lacked recent acute infections or vaccinations. Sequencing was performed with immunoSEQ multiplex PCR; in TCRdb, only in-frame clones are kept and a portion is missing. The sample holds 2,500,000 or so clones, roughly 92% seen once. The sample originates from a study of shared clonotypes between healthy human individuals. General study findings and limits: Limitation of the genetic and exposure-history diversity represented came from the few donors. Clonotypes not shared had lower generation probabilities than those common to all four donors.

V lost 4 bases, J lost 2 bases, and 9 bases lay in between. Germline V gene data show CDR1 as SGHDT and CDR2 as YYEEEE. The CDR3 has 13 amino acids. The genes are TRBV5-6 and TRBJ1-2; D is possibly TRBD1 (5 bases). The sequence derives from a man in his late teens or twenties in good health. Some clones in this sample may be carry-over from other donors' samples. Sequencing was done on a sample of naive CD4+ T cells from PBMCs. Subset noted: CD45RA+ positively selected. The CDR3 DNA reads as TGTGCCAGCAGCCCCGACAGAAACTATGGCTACACCTTC. Protein: CASSPDRNYGYTF.